The source of this T cell receptor beta chain is a study of T cell responses to AZD1222 COVID-19 vaccine. Overall study findings and caveats: Clonal diversity may have been underestimated in mostly white British donors. Nearly half of spike-specific TCRs reportedly target unmutated variant regions.

Generated by immunoSEQ multiplex PCR, the TCRdb table keeps only in-frame clones and is missing some. The data contain about 130,000 clones, 75% to 95% of them singletons. With respect to this clone: Its matching antigen is unknown.

The receptor comes from an adult who received the AZD1222 COVID-19 vaccine. The sequenced sample was peripheral blood, obtained 28 days after the second AZD1222 dose.

The CDR3 nucleotides read TGTGCCAGCAGTGACGCCAGCGACTATGGCTACACCTTC. Translated: CASSDASDYGYTF. The rearrangement uses TRBV6-1 and TRBJ1-2, with D unresolved. The length of the CDR3 is 13 residues. The V gene lost 3 bases and the J gene lost 3 bases, with 8 bases spanning the gap. Germline V gives CDR1 MNHNS, CDR2 SASEGT.